This T cell receptor (beta chain) appears in the sequencing data of a study of metastatic and nonmetastatic thyroid tumors. Across the study: The comparison covered peripheral blood and tumor or nodule tissue in malignant and benign thyroid patients. General study points: It was reportedly found that TCR beta diversity was significantly higher in malignant thyroid tumors than in benign nodules, a difference seen in both blood and tumor samples.

This clone was observed a few times. Its antigen is not known. TCRdb re-clonotyped the PCR reads via MiXCR. The sample carries tens of thousands of clones, around 20% recorded once. Thyroid surgery had not been preceded by any treatment in any patient. The source of this sequence is a female donor with papillary thyroid cancer or a benign thyroid nodule (not recorded which). Some clones in this sample may be carry-over from other donors' samples. The sample taken for sequencing was blood.

The CDR3, as DNA: TGTGCCAGTAGTATCGGGCTAGCCATCACCGGGGAGCTGTTTTTT. Its translation: CASSIGLAITGELFF. The chain links TRBV19 to TRBJ2-2, with D maybe TRBD2 (5 bases). V was clipped by 3 bases and J by 4 bases, with 12 bases between them. The CDR3 is made up of 15 amino acids. Germline V lookup: CDR1 LNHDA, CDR2 SQIVND (reference sequence).